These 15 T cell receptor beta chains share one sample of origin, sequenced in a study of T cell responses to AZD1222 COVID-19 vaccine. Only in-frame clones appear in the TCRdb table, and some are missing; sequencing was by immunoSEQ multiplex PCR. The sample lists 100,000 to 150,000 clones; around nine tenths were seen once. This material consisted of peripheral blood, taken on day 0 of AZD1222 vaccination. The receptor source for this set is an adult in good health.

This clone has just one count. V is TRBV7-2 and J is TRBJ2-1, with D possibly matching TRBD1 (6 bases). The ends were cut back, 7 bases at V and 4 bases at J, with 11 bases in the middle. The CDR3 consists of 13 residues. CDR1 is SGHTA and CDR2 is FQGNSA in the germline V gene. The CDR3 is CASTPGQYNEQFF. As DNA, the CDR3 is TGTGCCAGCACCCCCGGACAGTACAATGAGCAGTTCTTC.

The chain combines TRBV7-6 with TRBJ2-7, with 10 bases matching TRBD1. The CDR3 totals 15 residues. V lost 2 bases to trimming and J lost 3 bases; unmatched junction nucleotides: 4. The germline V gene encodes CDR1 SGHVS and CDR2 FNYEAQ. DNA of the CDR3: TGTGCCAGCAGCTTAAGACAGGGGGCTGGCTACGAGCAGTACTTC. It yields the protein CASSLRQGAGYEQYF.

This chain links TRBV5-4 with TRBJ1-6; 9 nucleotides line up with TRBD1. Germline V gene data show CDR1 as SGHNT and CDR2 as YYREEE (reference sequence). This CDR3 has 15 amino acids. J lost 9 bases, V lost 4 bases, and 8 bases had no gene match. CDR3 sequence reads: CASSDNRGQGSPLHF. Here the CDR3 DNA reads TGTGCCAGCAGCGATAACAGGGGGCAGGGTTCACCCCTCCACTTT.

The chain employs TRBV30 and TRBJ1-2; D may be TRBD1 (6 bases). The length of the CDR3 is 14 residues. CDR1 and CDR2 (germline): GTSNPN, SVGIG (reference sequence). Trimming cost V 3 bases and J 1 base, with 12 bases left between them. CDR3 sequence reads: CAWSPGAYNYGYTF. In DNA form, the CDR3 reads TGTGCCTGGAGCCCGGGGGCCTATAACTATGGCTACACCTTC.

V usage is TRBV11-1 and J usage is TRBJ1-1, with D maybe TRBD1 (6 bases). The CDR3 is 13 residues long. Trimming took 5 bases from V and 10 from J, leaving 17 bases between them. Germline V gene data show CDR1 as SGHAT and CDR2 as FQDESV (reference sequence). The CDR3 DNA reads TGTGCCAGCAGCCTCCGAGAGGGGGGAAGAGCTTTCTTT. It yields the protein CASSLREGGRAFF.

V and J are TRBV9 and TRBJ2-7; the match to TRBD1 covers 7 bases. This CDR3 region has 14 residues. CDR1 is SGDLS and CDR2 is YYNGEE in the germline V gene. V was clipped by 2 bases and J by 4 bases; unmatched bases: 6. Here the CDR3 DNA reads TGTGCCAGCAGCGTCGGGACAGAGCCTTACGAGCAGTACTTC. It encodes CASSVGTEPYEQYF.

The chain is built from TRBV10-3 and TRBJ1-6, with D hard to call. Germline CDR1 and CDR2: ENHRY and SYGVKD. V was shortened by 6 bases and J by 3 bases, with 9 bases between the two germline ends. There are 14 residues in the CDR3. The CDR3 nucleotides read TGTGCCATCAGCCCCAGAGTCTATAATTCACCCCTCCACTTT. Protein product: CAISPRVYNSPLHF.

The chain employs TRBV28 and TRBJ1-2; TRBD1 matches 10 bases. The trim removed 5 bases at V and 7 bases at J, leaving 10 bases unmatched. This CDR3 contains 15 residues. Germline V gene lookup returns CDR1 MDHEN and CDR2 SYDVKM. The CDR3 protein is CASSDLTGGEVGYTF. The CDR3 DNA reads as TGTGCCAGCAGTGACCTGACAGGGGGCGAAGTTGGCTACACCTTC.

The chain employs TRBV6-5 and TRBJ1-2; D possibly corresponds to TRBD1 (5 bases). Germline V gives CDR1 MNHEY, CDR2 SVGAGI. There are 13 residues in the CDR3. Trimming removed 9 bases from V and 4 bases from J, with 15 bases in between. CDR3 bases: TGTGCCAGTACAATGGACGGGACCTATGGCTACACCTTC. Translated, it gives CASTMDGTYGYTF.

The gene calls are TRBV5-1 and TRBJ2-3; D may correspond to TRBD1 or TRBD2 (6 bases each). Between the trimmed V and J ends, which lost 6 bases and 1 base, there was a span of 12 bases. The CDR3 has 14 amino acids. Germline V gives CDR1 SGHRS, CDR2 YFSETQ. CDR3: CASKGGMRTDTQYF. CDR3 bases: TGCGCCAGCAAGGGGGGCATGCGCACAGATACGCAGTATTTT.

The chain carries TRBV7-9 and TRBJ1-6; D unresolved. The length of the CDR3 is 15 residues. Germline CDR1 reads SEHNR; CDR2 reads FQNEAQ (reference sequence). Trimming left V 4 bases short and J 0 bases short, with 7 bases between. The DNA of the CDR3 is TGTGCCAGCAGCTCTATAGGCTCCTATAATTCACCCCTCCACTTT. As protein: CASSSIGSYNSPLHF.

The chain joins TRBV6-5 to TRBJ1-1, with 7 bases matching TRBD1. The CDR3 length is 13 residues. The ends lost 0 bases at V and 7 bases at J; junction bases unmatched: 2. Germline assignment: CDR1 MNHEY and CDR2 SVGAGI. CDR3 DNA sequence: TGTGCCAGCAGTTACTCGGGGACAGTTGAAGCTTTCTTT. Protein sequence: CASSYSGTVEAFF.

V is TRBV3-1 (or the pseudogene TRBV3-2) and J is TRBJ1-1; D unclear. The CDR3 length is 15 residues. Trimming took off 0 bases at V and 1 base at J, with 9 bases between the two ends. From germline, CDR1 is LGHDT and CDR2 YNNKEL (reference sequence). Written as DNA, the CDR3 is TGTGCCAGCAGCCAAGAGTCGACCGGGAACACTGAAGCTTTCTTT. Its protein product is CASSQESTGNTEAFF.

The CDR3 nucleotides read TGTGCCAGCGGCTCGTCGGACAGGGCCTATGGCTACACCTTC. Amino acid sequence: CASGSSDRAYGYTF. The chain links TRBV6-5 to TRBJ1-2, with 8 bases matching TRBD1. Germline CDR1 reads MNHEY; CDR2 reads SVGAGI. The CDR3 runs 14 residues. V lost 8 bases and J lost 4; bases outside the gene matches: 9.

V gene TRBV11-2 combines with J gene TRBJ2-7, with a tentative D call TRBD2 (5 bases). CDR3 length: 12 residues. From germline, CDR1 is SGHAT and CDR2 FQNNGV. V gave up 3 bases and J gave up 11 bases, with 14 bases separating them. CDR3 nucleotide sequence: TGTGCCAGCAGCTTCGAGGGAAGGGTGGAGTACTTC. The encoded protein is CASSFEGRVEYF. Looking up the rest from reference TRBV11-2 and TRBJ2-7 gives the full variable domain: EAGVAQSPRYKIIEKRQSVAFWCNPISGHATLYWYQQILGQGPKLLIQFQNNGVVDDSQLPKDRFSAERLKGVDSTLKIQPAKLEDSAVYLCASSFEGRVEYFGPGTRLTVT.